The rows below give T cell receptor beta chains drawn from one sample of a study of blood T cell repertoires in COVID-19. Sequencing used immunoSEQ multiplex PCR; TCRdb keeps in-frame clones, though not all of them. Altogether 200,000 to 250,000 clones are present, 70% to 85% being singletons, with the ten largest covering under 15%. Sequencing used peripheral blood. All receptors derive from a human donor in a cohort sampled during active COVID-19. Each CDR3 is given with its conserved first and last residue. A D gene is named only where the DNA matches it firmly. The size entry is marked missing in some rows and otherwise reads once, few, many or a size class.

>TRBD2|TRBJ2-5|few|TRBV11-3
TGTGCCAGCAGCTCCTCCGAGCGGGGACTAGCGGGAGGAGAGACCCAGTACTTC
CASSSSERGLAGGETQYF
>NA|TRBJ2-5|NA|TRBV18
TGTGCCAGCTCACCGTCCGGGGGAGAGACCCAGTACTTC
CASSPSGGETQYF
>TRBD1|TRBJ1-5|once|TRBV18
TGTGCCAGCTCGTTGGACAGGGCCACTCAGCCCCAGCATTTT
CASSLDRATQPQHF
>NA|TRBJ1-2|once|TRBV18
TGTGCCAGCTCATCCTCGACAGAAAACTATGGCTACACCTTC
CASSSSTENYGYTF
>TRBD2|TRBJ2-2|NA|TRBV5-1
TGCGCCAGCAGCCCCGGCCCCCTAGCGGGAGTTTACACCGGGGAGCTGTTTTTT
CASSPGPLAGVYTGELFF
>NA|TRBJ2-7|NA|TRBV19
TGTGCCAGTAGTATGACGGGTTCCTACGAGCAGTACTTC
CASSMTGSYEQYF
>NA|TRBJ1-4|NA|TRBV6-6
TGTGCCAGCAGGCCCAGTGCAACTAATGAAAAACTGTTTTTT
CASRPSATNEKLFF
>TRBD1|TRBJ2-6|NA|TRBV27
TGTGCCAGCAGACAGGGGGCGCAGTCTGGGGCCAACGTCCTGACTTTC
CASRQGAQSGANVLTF
>NA|TRBJ2-4|NA|TRBV4-1
TGCGCCAGCAGCCAAACGGGCAAAAACATTCAGTACTTC
CASSQTGKNIQYF
>TRBD1|TRBJ2-7|NA|TRBV5-1
TGCGCCAGCAGCTTCACAGGGGGCGCGGACGAGCAGTACTTC
CASSFTGGADEQYF
>TRBD1|TRBJ1-2|few|TRBV9
TGTGCCAGCAGCATCGGACAGGGCGTCTATGGCTACACCTTC
CASSIGQGVYGYTF
>TRBD1|TRBJ1-6|NA|TRBV25-1
TGTGCCAGCAGTCGGACAGGGATGAATTCACCCCTCCACTTT
CASSRTGMNSPLHF
>TRBD2|TRBJ2-1|NA|TRBV4-1
TGCGCCAGCAGCCAAACTAGCGGGGGGTACAATGAGCAGTTCTTC
CASSQTSGGYNEQFF
>NA|TRBJ2-2|NA|TRBV3-1/TRBV3-2
TGTGCCAGCAGCCAATTTTTAGAGGGGGTCGGCACCGGGGAGCTGTTTTTT
CASSQFLEGVGTGELFF
>TRBD2|TRBJ2-1|once|TRBV28
TGTGCCAGCAGTTCCTCTAGCGGACGCGCCTACAATGAGCAGTTCTTC
CASSSSSGRAYNEQFF
>NA|TRBJ1-1|NA|TRBV20-1
TGCAGTGCTATTATTCGGACTGAAGCTTTCTTT
CSAIIRTEAFF
>NA|TRBJ1-1|NA|TRBV28
TGTGCCAGCAGTTCCCTCCCTTCGAACACTGAAGCTTTCTTT
CASSSLPSNTEAFF
>TRBD2|TRBJ2-5|NA|TRBV2
TGTGCCAGCAGTGAACCTAGCGGGGTACAAGAGACCCAGTACTTC
CASSEPSGVQETQYF
>NA|TRBJ2-3|once|TRBV19
TGTGCCAGTAGTCCAACGACAGGCACAGATACGCAGTATTTT
CASSPTTGTDTQYF
>TRBD1|TRBJ1-6|NA|TRBV18
TGTGCCAGCTCACTCCCGGGACAGGGGCATTCACCCCTCCACTTT
CASSLPGQGHSPLHF
>NA|TRBJ2-2|NA|TRBV3-1/TRBV3-2
TGTGCCAGCAGCCCAGGGTTCGCCGGGGAGCTGTTTTTT
CASSPGFAGELFF
>NA|TRBJ1-1|NA|TRBV10-3
TGTGCCATCAGTGAGTCGGGAGTTAACACTGAAGCTTTCTTT
CAISESGVNTEAFF
>TRBD1|TRBJ2-7|NA|TRBV4-1
TGCGCCAGCAGCCTCGGGACAGGGTCGTCCTACGAGCAGTACTTC
CASSLGTGSSYEQYF
>TRBD2|TRBJ2-1|NA|TRBV7-6
TGTGCCAGCAGCTTAGCAGGGGAGGGTCACTTTTTTGGTGAGCAGTTCTTC
CASSLAGEGHFFGEQFF
>TRBD1|TRBJ1-2|NA|TRBV28
TGTGCCAGCAGGGGGGGACAGAACTATGGCTACACCTTC
CASRGGQNYGYTF
>NA|TRBJ2-7|NA|TRBV5-1
TGCGCCAGCAGCTTGGCCGGGTCCCCTTCCGAGCAGTACTTC
CASSLAGSPSEQYF
>NA|TRBJ1-6|NA|TRBV7-2
TGTGCCAGCAGCATCGGGACAACTCTTAATTCACCCCTCCACTTT
CASSIGTTLNSPLHF
>NA|TRBJ1-6|NA|TRBV5-4
TGTGCCAGCAGCTTACACGGCGGCAATTCACCCCTCCACTTT
CASSLHGGNSPLHF
>NA|TRBJ1-2|NA|TRBV27
TGTGCCAGCGGCCCTCTCTGGGGGGGTGGCTACACCTTC
CASGPLWGGGYTF
>TRBD2|TRBJ2-5|NA|TRBV9
TGTGCCAGCAGCGAGGGACTAGCTAGAGAGACCCAGTACTTC
CASSEGLARETQYF
>NA|TRBJ1-2|NA|TRBV28
TGTGCCAGCAGCCGACTCCGACAGTCCTATGGCTACACCTTC
CASSRLRQSYGYTF
>TRBD1|TRBJ2-7|NA|TRBV19
TGTGCCAGTAGTACCCGGGACAGGGGGGACGAGCAGTACTTC
CASSTRDRGDEQYF
>NA|TRBJ1-4|NA|TRBV6-2/TRBV6-3
TGTGCCAGCAGTTACTATACGGGGGAAGGAGAAAAACTGTTTTTT
CASSYYTGEGEKLFF
>TRBD1|TRBJ2-7|NA|TRBV20-1
TGCAGTGCTAGTGGGGGACAGGGTGGCTACGAGCAGTACTTC
CSASGGQGGYEQYF
>TRBD2|TRBJ2-2|few|TRBV4-1
TGCGCCAGCAGCCAAGCGCCTAGCGGGAGCACCGGGGAGCTGTTTTTT
CASSQAPSGSTGELFF